The 23 T cell receptor beta chains below come from one sample, sequenced in a study of blood T cell repertoires in COVID-19. The assay was immunoSEQ multiplex PCR, and TCRdb's table has in-frame clones only and misses some. The sample contains more than 110,000 clones, 80% to 85% of which appear only once. Sequenced input: peripheral blood. The receptors shown here come from a woman aged 80 or over with acute or convalescent COVID-19.

The chain links TRBV18 to TRBJ2-7; the D is unclear. Germline loops: CDR1 KGHSH, CDR2 LQKENI. V was cut by 4 bases and J by 4 bases, with 14 bases left in between. The CDR3 is 14 residues long. The CDR3: CASSRPSTAYEQYF. Here the CDR3 DNA reads TGTGCCAGCTCACGACCGTCGACTGCGTACGAGCAGTACTTC.

The chain recombines TRBV9 with TRBJ2-3; 9 bases align to TRBD2. This CDR3 comprises 14 residues. V shed 0 bases and J 6 bases; nucleotides not matched to a gene: 2. Germline V gene sequence: CDR1 SGDLS, CDR2 YYNGEE. CDR3 sequence (DNA): TGTGCCAGCAGCGTAGCTAGCGGGGTCGATACGCAGTATTTT. Translation: CASSVASGVDTQYF. The variable domain in full, completed from reference TRBV9 and TRBJ2-3, reads DSGVTQTPKHLITATGQRVTLRCSPRSGDLSVYWYQQSLDQGLQFLIQYYNGEERAKGNILERFSAQQFPDLHSELNLSSLELGDSALYFCASSVASGVDTQYFGPGTRLTVL.

The J gene is TRBJ2-2, the V gene TRBV15; TRBD1 agrees at 9 bases. The length of the CDR3 is 15 residues. V was clipped by 9 bases and J by 4 bases; unmatched bases: 9. In germline, CDR1 is LNHNV, CDR2 YYDKDF (reference sequence). The CDR3 nucleotides read TGTGCCACGCAGAACAGGGGGCTAGTCACCGGGGAGCTGTTTTTT. Translating it yields CATQNRGLVTGELFF.

This clone occurred a few times. The rearrangement links TRBV6-6 to TRBJ2-7, with a possible D match to TRBD1 (5 bases). The CDR3 spans 12 residues. Germline V gene data show CDR1 as MNHNY and CDR2 as SVGAGI (reference sequence). Between the trimmed V and J ends, which lost 5 bases and 7 bases, there was a span of 12 bases. The CDR3 sequence is CASSKTVEEQYF. CDR3 coding DNA: TGTGCCAGCAGTAAGACAGTGGAAGAGCAGTACTTC.

The chain has TRBV5-1 and TRBJ2-7, with D tentatively TRBD1 (5 bases). This CDR3 has 15 residues. V lost 2 bases and J 5 bases, leaving 17 bases between the germline ends. Germline V CDR1 and CDR2: SGHRS, YFSETQ. The CDR3 loop is CASSFAGNINNEQYF. In nucleotides, the CDR3 is TGCGCCAGCAGCTTCGCAGGGAACATAAATAACGAGCAGTACTTC. Full variable domain (rest looked up from reference TRBV5-1 and TRBJ2-7): KAGVTQTPRYLIKTRGQQVTLSCSPISGHRSVSWYQQTPGQGLQFLFEYFSETQRNKGNFPGRFSGRQFSNSRSEMNVSTLELGDSALYLCASSFAGNINNEQYFGPGTRLTVT.

This chain connects TRBV28 to TRBJ1-3; possibly TRBD1 for D (5 bases). Germline V lookup: CDR1 MDHEN, CDR2 SYDVKM. This CDR3 is built from 15 residues. Deletions cut 7 bases from V and 2 bases from J, with 15 bases between. The CDR3 loop is CASKPGGLAGNTIYF. CDR3 nucleotide sequence: TGTGCCAGCAAGCCTGGGGGGTTGGCTGGAAACACCATATATTTT. Full variable domain (rest looked up from reference TRBV28 and TRBJ1-3): DVKVTQSSRYLVKRTGEKVFLECVQDMDHENMFWYRQDPGLGLRLIYFSYDVKMKEKGDIPEGYSVSREKKERFSLILESASTNQTSMYLCASKPGGLAGNTIYFGEGSWLTVV.

V usage is TRBV18 and J usage is TRBJ2-5; D not resolved. From germline, CDR1 is KGHSH and CDR2 LQKENI. Trimming stripped 4 bases from V and 0 bases from J, with 12 bases between. The CDR3 is made up of 15 amino acids. The CDR3 region is CASSQRDQYQETQYF. The CDR3 coding sequence is TGTGCCAGCTCACAGCGTGACCAGTACCAAGAGACCCAGTACTTC.

J is TRBJ2-3 and V is TRBV5-6; D may be TRBD1 (6 bases). This CDR3 spans 15 amino acids. Trimming shortened V by 3 bases and J by 2 bases, and 13 bases separated the two germline ends. Per the germline V gene, CDR1 is SGHDT and CDR2 is YYEEEE. CDR3 nucleotides: TGTGCCAGCAGCTCCACAGGGTGGGACACAGATACGCAGTATTTT. This encodes CASSSTGWDTDTQYF.

This chain links TRBV2 with TRBJ1-2; 8 bases are shared with TRBD1. There are 13 residues in the CDR3. Germline CDR1 is SNHLY and CDR2 is FYNNEI. V lost 10 bases and J lost 6; bases outside the gene matches: 10. CDR3 amino acids: CANLGQGRDGYTF. CDR3 bases: TGTGCCAACCTAGGACAGGGAAGGGATGGCTACACCTTC.

The gene calls are TRBV2 and TRBJ2-3, with D possibly being TRBD2 (5 bases). The ends were cut back, 5 bases at V and 0 bases at J, with 12 bases in the middle. This CDR3 is 15 amino acids long. The germline V gene encodes CDR1 SNHLY and CDR2 FYNNEI. CDR3: CASSPPQRSTDTQYF. CDR3 bases: TGTGCCAGCAGTCCCCCCCAGCGGAGCACAGATACGCAGTATTTT. The complete variable domain, with remaining parts taken from reference TRBV2 and TRBJ2-3, reads EPEVTQTPSHQVTQMGQEVILRCVPISNHLYFYWYRQILGQKVEFLVSFYNNEISEKSEIFDDQFSVERPDGSNFTLKIRSTKLEDSAMYFCASSPPQRSTDTQYFGPGTRLTVL.

The rearrangement joins TRBV7-3 to TRBJ2-2, with D possibly matching TRBD1 (8 bases). Germline V gene sequence: CDR1 SGHTA, CDR2 FQGTGA. Trimming cost V 5 bases and J 6 bases, with 22 bases left between them. The CDR3 has 17 amino acids. The CDR3 loop reads CASSRTGTGRGAGELFF. In DNA, the CDR3 is TGTGCCAGCAGCCGGACAGGGACCGGCCGGGGGGCCGGGGAGCTGTTTTTT.

The chain is built from TRBV5-1 and TRBJ1-1, with 8 bases fitting TRBD1. Trimming cost V 4 bases and J 5 bases; bases outside gene matches: 10. The V gene's germline CDR1 is SGHRS and CDR2 YFSETQ. The CDR3 totals 15 residues. The CDR3 DNA sequence: TGCGCCAGCAGCCAGGACAGGGAAATCCATACTGAAGCTTTCTTT. It translates to CASSQDREIHTEAFF.

The rearrangement joins TRBV4-1 to TRBJ2-2, with TRBD1 matching over 7 bases. The trim removed 3 bases at V and 4 bases at J, leaving 8 bases unmatched. CDR3 length: 16 amino acids. The V gene's germline CDR1 is MGHRA and CDR2 YSYEKL. Written as DNA, the CDR3 is TGCGCCAGCAGCCACCCCGCTCGGGACAGCACCGGGGAGCTGTTTTTT. It encodes CASSHPARDSTGELFF.

V is TRBV19 and J is TRBJ2-1; TRBD2 matches at 7 bases. CDR3 size: 13 residues. Germline values: CDR1 LNHDA, CDR2 SQIVND (reference sequence). Unmatched junction bases numbered 2, after V lost 7 bases and J lost 2 bases. The CDR3 reads CASTSGPYNEQFF. The CDR3 DNA reads TGTGCCAGTACTAGCGGACCCTACAATGAGCAGTTCTTC.

The J gene is TRBJ1-4, the V gene TRBV23-1, with 8 bases that match TRBD1. TRBV23-1 is designated an ORF whose function remains uncertain. With 7 bases clipped from V and 5 bases from J, the junction kept 9 bases outside the gene matches. The CDR3 runs to 15 residues. The CDR3 nucleotides are TGCGCCAGCAAGACAGGGGAGAGACTCAATGAAAAACTGTTTTTT. It specifies CASKTGERLNEKLFF.

The CDR3 nucleotides are TGTGCCAGCTCACCATATCAGGGGAGCACTGAAGCTTTCTTT. Encoded protein: CASSPYQGSTEAFF. The chain employs TRBV18 and TRBJ1-1; D may be TRBD1 (6 bases). The V and J ends lost 2 bases and 4 bases respectively, with 11 bases between them. Looked up from germline, CDR1 is KGHSH and CDR2 is LQKENI. The CDR3 loop spans 14 amino acids.

V usage is TRBV25-1 and J usage is TRBJ1-2; possible D gene TRBD1, 5 bases. Germline loops: CDR1 MGHDK, CDR2 SYGVNS. The CDR3 length is 17 residues. V lost 5 bases and J 6 bases, leaving 25 bases between the germline ends. CDR3: CASSSLGSGPINNGYTF. The DNA for the CDR3 is TGTGCCAGCAGTTCTCTGGGGTCAGGGCCCATAAACAATGGCTACACCTTC.

The rearrangement joins TRBV6-5 to TRBJ2-7; 7 bases are shared with TRBD1. J was trimmed by 6 bases and V by 7 bases; bases with no gene match: 9. There are 13 residues in the CDR3. The germline CDR1 and CDR2 sequences are MNHEY and SVGAGI. The CDR3: CASTRQGVGEQYF. DNA of the CDR3: TGTGCCAGCACGCGACAGGGTGTCGGCGAGCAGTACTTC.

This chain joins TRBV5-6 and TRBJ2-6; 12 positions match TRBD1. CDR3 length equals 19 residues. Unmatched junction bases numbered 12, after V lost 4 bases and J lost 4 bases. The germline CDR1 and CDR2 sequences are SGHDT and YYEEEE. The DNA for the CDR3 is TGTGCCAGCAGCAGGGGGACAGGGGGCTGGCCTGACGGGGCCAACGTCCTGACTTTC. Protein sequence: CASSRGTGGWPDGANVLTF.

This rearrangement joins TRBV5-1 to TRBJ2-5; 11 bases fit TRBD2. Trimming removed 6 bases from V and 3 bases from J; junction bases left unmatched: 1. Germline CDR1 and CDR2: SGHRS and YFSETQ. The CDR3 totals 13 residues. The CDR3 bases are TGCGCCAGCAAACTAGCGGGGGAAGAGACCCAGTACTTC. This codes for CASKLAGEETQYF.

The chain is built from TRBV29-1 and TRBJ2-7, with TRBD1 as a possible D gene (5 bases). The germline CDR1 and CDR2 sequences are SQVTM and ANQGSEA. Between the trimmed V and J ends, which lost 4 bases and 3 bases, there was a span of 10 bases. This CDR3 contains 12 residues. DNA for the CDR3: TGCAGCGTTGGACAGTGGGACTACGAGCAGTACTTC. It codes for CSVGQWDYEQYF.

The gene calls are TRBV15 and TRBJ1-4, with D maybe TRBD1 (6 bases). CDR1 and CDR2 from the germline V gene are LNHNV and YYDKDF (reference sequence). V was cut by 0 bases and J by 8 bases, with 7 bases left in between. This CDR3 is built from 13 residues. The CDR3, as DNA: TGTGCCACCAGCAGAGATAGGGGGGAAAAACTGTTTTTT. Translation gives CATSRDRGEKLFF.

The V gene is TRBV7-9, the J gene TRBJ1-1; D may be TRBD1 (6 bases). CDR3 size: 19 residues. Germline V gene sequence: CDR1 SEHNR, CDR2 FQNEAQ (reference sequence). The V gene lost 6 bases and the J gene lost 0 bases, with 26 bases spanning the gap. The CDR3 here is CASSPHTGLIRSLNTEAFF. The CDR3, as DNA: TGTGCCAGCAGTCCACATACAGGGTTAATACGGTCCTTGAACACTGAAGCTTTCTTT.